Listed here are 21 T cell receptor beta chains from one sample, sequenced in a study of cytomegalovirus exposure and HLA in healthy donors. The repertoire was sequenced with immunoSEQ multiplex PCR; TCRdb's copy has only in-frame clones and lacks some. The repertoire holds about 130,000 clones, with around 94% as singletons. Sequencing used PBMCs. These receptors were collected from a woman aged 18 to 35 in good health and CMV-seronegative.

The sample holds one count of this clone. This chain links TRBV5-4 with TRBJ2-3; 8 nucleotides align to TRBD2. CDR3 length equals 17 residues. Per germline, CDR1 SGHNT and CDR2 YYREEE (reference sequence). The junction had 17 bases not matched to a gene; V was cut back by 4 bases and J by 7 bases. CDR3 in DNA: TGTGCCAGCAGCCCCCTTCGGGGGGGGCGTCTAGGGAATACGCAGTATTTT. Translating it yields CASSPLRGGRLGNTQYF.

In nucleotides, the CDR3 is TGTGCCAGCAGCTTAACAGGGGAAGATGAGCAGTTCTTC. Its protein product is CASSLTGEDEQFF. The chain carries TRBV7-9 and TRBJ2-1; 7 nucleotides align to TRBD1. Looked up from germline, CDR1 is SEHNR and CDR2 is FQNEAQ (reference sequence). The CDR3 consists of 13 residues. Unmatched junction bases numbered 3, after V lost 2 bases and J lost 8 bases.

A few counts support this clone. The chain joins TRBV30 to TRBJ2-3, with TRBD2 matching over 8 bases. The CDR3 is 13 residues long. The V gene end was trimmed by 0 bases and the J gene end by 4 bases; junction bases not matched to a gene: 0. CDR1 GTSNPN and CDR2 SVGIG come from the germline V gene (reference sequence). CDR3 region: CAWSVAGADTQYF. CDR3 nucleotide sequence: TGTGCCTGGAGTGTAGCGGGAGCAGATACGCAGTATTTT.

There are a few counts of this clone. The chain is built from TRBV18 and TRBJ1-2; TRBD1 agrees at 12 bases. J was trimmed by 6 bases and V by 0 bases; bases with no gene match: 8. This CDR3 comprises 17 residues. CDR1 and CDR2 (germline): KGHSH, LQKENI. The CDR3 spells CASSPPGRDRGLNGYTF. The CDR3 DNA reads as TGTGCCAGCTCACCACCCGGTCGGGACAGGGGGCTGAATGGCTACACCTTC.

This chain links TRBV7-8 with TRBJ2-1; 13 nucleotides match TRBD2. Unmatched junction bases numbered 11, after V lost 5 bases and J lost 1 base. The CDR3 is 19 amino acids. Germline V CDR1 and CDR2: SGHVS, FQNEAQ. The CDR3, as DNA: TGTGCCAGCAGCCCTCTCCCTCTACTAGCGGGAGGGTCCTACAATGAGCAGTTCTTC. Its translation is CASSPLPLLAGGSYNEQFF.

The genes are TRBV5-1 and TRBJ1-4; D is perhaps TRBD1 (6 bases). V was pared by 0 bases and J by 2 bases, with 11 bases between. The CDR3 spans 16 residues. Germline V gene data show CDR1 as SGHRS and CDR2 as YFSETQ. CDR3 bases: TGCGCCAGCAGCTTGGCTCCAGGGGTGACTAATGAAAAACTGTTTTTT. Translation: CASSLAPGVTNEKLFF.

The CDR3 protein is CASSTGHSYNEQFF. DNA of the CDR3: TGTGCCAGCAGTACGGGACATTCTTACAATGAGCAGTTCTTC. The V gene is TRBV28, the J gene TRBJ2-1, with D maybe TRBD1 (6 bases). From germline, CDR1 is MDHEN and CDR2 SYDVKM. The germline V and J ends were trimmed by 5 bases and 4 bases, with 12 bases remaining between them. The CDR3 extends over 14 amino acids.

The chain is built from TRBV6-5 and TRBJ1-2, with D possibly TRBD1 on 5 matching bases. CDR3 length: 16 amino acids. Germline V gene sequence: CDR1 MNHEY, CDR2 SVGAGI. Trimming pared 2 bases from V and 3 bases from J, leaving 16 bases between. DNA for the CDR3: TGTGCCAGCAGTTACAGTCTTAGGGGAAAGGACTATGGCTACACCTTC. Amino acid sequence: CASSYSLRGKDYGYTF.

This chain uses TRBV5-1 with TRBJ2-3, with D possibly TRBD1 on 6 matching bases. The CDR3 loop spans 16 amino acids. Trimming took off 0 bases at V and 4 bases at J, with 15 bases between the two ends. The germline V gene has CDR1 SGHRS and CDR2 YFSETQ. CDR3 protein: CASSLGTVPGADTQYF. The CDR3 DNA sequence: TGCGCCAGCAGCTTGGGGACAGTACCAGGGGCAGATACGCAGTATTTT.

The chain employs TRBV27 and TRBJ2-7, with 7 bases fitting TRBD1. From germline, CDR1 is MNHEY and CDR2 SMNVEV (reference sequence). J gave up 1 base and V 5 bases, and 11 bases lay outside the gene matches. This CDR3 comprises 16 residues. In DNA form, the CDR3 reads TGTGCCAGCAGTCCTAATTTGGGACAGACTTCCTACGAGCAGTACTTC. It translates to CASSPNLGQTSYEQYF.

This rearrangement joins TRBV4-2 to TRBJ1-2, with no clear D. V was clipped by 0 bases and J by 3 bases, with 14 bases between them. CDR3 size: 16 residues. Germline V gene sequence: CDR1 LGHNA, CDR2 YNFKEQ. As DNA, the CDR3 is TGTGCCAGCAGCCAAGAAGCGCTCGGCGAGTACTATGGCTACACCTTC. Its translation: CASSQEALGEYYGYTF.

The chain uses TRBV6-1 and TRBJ2-7; maybe TRBD1 (5 bases). CDR1 MNHNS and CDR2 SASEGT come from the germline V gene. The CDR3 spans 15 residues. V was shortened by 4 bases and J by 4 bases, with 17 bases between the two germline ends. The CDR3 protein is CASSVDKARLYEQYF. The CDR3 coding sequence is TGTGCCAGCAGTGTGGACAAGGCAAGGCTTTACGAGCAGTACTTC.

This rearrangement joins TRBV23-1 to TRBJ1-1, with D unresolved. TRBV23-1 is an open reading frame, and its role is uncertain. The CDR3 spans 13 residues. Trimming took 6 bases from V and 1 from J, leaving 9 bases between them. CDR3 region: CASRDCPNTEAFF. CDR3 in DNA: TGCGCCAGCAGGGACTGCCCGAACACTGAAGCTTTCTTT.

This clone was observed a single time. This CDR3 reads CASSGTGLGGGGYNEQFF. The CDR3 DNA is TGTGCCAGCAGCGGTACGGGGCTGGGTGGCGGGGGCTACAATGAGCAGTTCTTC. This chain connects TRBV7-9 to TRBJ2-1; 7 nucleotides agree with TRBD2. Germline lookup yields CDR1 SEHNR and CDR2 FQNEAQ (reference sequence). The CDR3 totals 18 residues. V lost 5 bases to trimming and J lost 3 bases; unmatched junction nucleotides: 16.

CDR3 residues: CASSLRTSGSTDTQYF. For the CDR3, the DNA is TGCGCCAGCAGCCTTAGGACTAGCGGTAGCACAGATACGCAGTATTTT. This chain links TRBV5-1 with TRBJ2-3; 10 bases agree with TRBD2. CDR1 SGHRS and CDR2 YFSETQ come from the germline V gene. CDR3 size: 16 residues. Losses at the gene ends were 4 bases for V and 0 bases for J; bases not matched to a gene: 5.

The V and J genes are TRBV28 and TRBJ1-2; D is perhaps TRBD1 (6 bases). This CDR3 has 13 residues. The germline CDR1 and CDR2 sequences are MDHEN and SYDVKM. Between the trimmed V and J ends, which lost 6 bases and 4 bases, there was a span of 12 bases. The CDR3 DNA reads TGTGCCAGCAGCCTGGGAGGGGGCTATGGCTACACCTTC. Translating it yields CASSLGGGYGYTF.

V gene TRBV5-1 combines with J gene TRBJ2-7, with a weak D call TRBD2 (5 bases). The CDR3 loop spans 15 amino acids. Germline V CDR1 and CDR2: SGHRS, YFSETQ. V was clipped by 0 bases and J by 6 bases, with 16 bases between them. This CDR3 reads CASSLGVGYGVEQYF. The CDR3 DNA follows: TGCGCCAGCAGCTTGGGCGTGGGATACGGGGTCGAGCAGTACTTC. Drawing the rest from reference TRBV5-1 and TRBJ2-7, the complete variable domain is KAGVTQTPRYLIKTRGQQVTLSCSPISGHRSVSWYQQTPGQGLQFLFEYFSETQRNKGNFPGRFSGRQFSNSRSEMNVSTLELGDSALYLCASSLGVGYGVEQYFGPGTRLTVT.

The chain carries TRBV27 and TRBJ2-3; maybe TRBD1 (6 bases). CDR1 and CDR2 (germline): MNHEY, SMNVEV (reference sequence). This CDR3 has 14 residues. Trimming pared 7 bases from V and 5 bases from J, leaving 16 bases between. CDR3 protein: CASTPVGAVDTQYF. Written as DNA, the CDR3 is TGTGCCAGCACTCCGGTGGGGGCCGTAGATACGCAGTATTTT.

The chain employs TRBV5-6 and TRBJ2-3; 9 bases match TRBD2. V was clipped by 1 base and J by 4 bases; unmatched bases: 7. In germline, CDR1 is SGHDT, CDR2 YYEEEE. The CDR3 loop spans 16 amino acids. CDR3 bases: TGTGCCAGCAGCTTGACAGCGGGGGGCCGTTCAGATACGCAGTATTTT. Translated, it gives CASSLTAGGRSDTQYF.

The genes are TRBV19 and TRBJ2-1; 8 nucleotides align to TRBD2. The V gene end was trimmed by 6 bases and the J gene end by 6 bases; junction bases not matched to a gene: 10. In germline, CDR1 is LNHDA, CDR2 SQIVND (reference sequence). The CDR3 runs to 15 residues. The CDR3 here is CASSVSGSQTNEQFF. In DNA, the CDR3 is TGTGCCAGTAGCGTAAGCGGGAGTCAGACCAATGAGCAGTTCTTC.

As DNA, the CDR3 is TGTGCCTGTAGAAATCGGGAAGCTTTCTTT. Translated, it gives CACRNREAFF. The genes are TRBV30 and TRBJ1-1; D is uncertain. The V and J ends lost 6 bases and 8 bases respectively, with 10 bases between them. The CDR3 is 10 amino acids. Per the germline V gene, CDR1 is GTSNPN and CDR2 is SVGIG (reference sequence).